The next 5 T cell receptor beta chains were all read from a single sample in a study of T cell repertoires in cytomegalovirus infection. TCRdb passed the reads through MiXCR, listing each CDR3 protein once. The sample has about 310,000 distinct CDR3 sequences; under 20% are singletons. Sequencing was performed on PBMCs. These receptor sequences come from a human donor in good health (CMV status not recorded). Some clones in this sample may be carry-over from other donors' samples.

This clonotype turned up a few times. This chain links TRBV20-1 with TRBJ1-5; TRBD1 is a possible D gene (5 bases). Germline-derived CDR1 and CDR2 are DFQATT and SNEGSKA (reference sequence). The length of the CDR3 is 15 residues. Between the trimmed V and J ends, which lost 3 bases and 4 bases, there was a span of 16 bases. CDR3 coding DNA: TGCAGTGCTAGGAGCTTATCAGGGTGGAATCAGCCCCAGCATTTT. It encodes CSARSLSGWNQPQHF.

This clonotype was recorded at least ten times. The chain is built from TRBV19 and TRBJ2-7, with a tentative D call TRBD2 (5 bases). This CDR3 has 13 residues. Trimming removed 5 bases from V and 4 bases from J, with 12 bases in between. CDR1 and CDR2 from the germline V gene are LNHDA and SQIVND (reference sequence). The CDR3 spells CASSWSGGYEQYF. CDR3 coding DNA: TGTGCCAGTAGTTGGTCAGGAGGTTACGAGCAGTACTTC.

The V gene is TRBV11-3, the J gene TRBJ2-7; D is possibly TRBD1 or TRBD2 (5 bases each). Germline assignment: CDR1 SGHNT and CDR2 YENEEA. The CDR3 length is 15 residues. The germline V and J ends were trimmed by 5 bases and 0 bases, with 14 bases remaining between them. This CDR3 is CASSRDGARSYEQYF. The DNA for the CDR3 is TGTGCCAGCAGCCGGGACGGCGCTCGCTCCTACGAGCAGTACTTC.

This chain's CDR3 is CASSLWANSNTEAFF. CDR3 sequence (DNA): TGCGCCAGCAGCTTGTGGGCGAATTCGAACACTGAAGCTTTCTTT. This rearrangement joins TRBV5-1 to TRBJ1-1; D remains unclear. The CDR3 sequence is 15 residues long. Trimming cost V 1 base and J 1 base, with 11 bases left between them. CDR1 SGHRS and CDR2 YFSETQ come from the germline V gene.

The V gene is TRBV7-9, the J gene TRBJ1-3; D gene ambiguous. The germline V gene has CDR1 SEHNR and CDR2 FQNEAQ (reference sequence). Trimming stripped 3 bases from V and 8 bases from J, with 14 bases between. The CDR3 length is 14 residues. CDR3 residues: CASSFSGRMDTIYF. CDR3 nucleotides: TGTGCCAGCAGCTTTAGCGGACGTATGGACACCATATATTTT.